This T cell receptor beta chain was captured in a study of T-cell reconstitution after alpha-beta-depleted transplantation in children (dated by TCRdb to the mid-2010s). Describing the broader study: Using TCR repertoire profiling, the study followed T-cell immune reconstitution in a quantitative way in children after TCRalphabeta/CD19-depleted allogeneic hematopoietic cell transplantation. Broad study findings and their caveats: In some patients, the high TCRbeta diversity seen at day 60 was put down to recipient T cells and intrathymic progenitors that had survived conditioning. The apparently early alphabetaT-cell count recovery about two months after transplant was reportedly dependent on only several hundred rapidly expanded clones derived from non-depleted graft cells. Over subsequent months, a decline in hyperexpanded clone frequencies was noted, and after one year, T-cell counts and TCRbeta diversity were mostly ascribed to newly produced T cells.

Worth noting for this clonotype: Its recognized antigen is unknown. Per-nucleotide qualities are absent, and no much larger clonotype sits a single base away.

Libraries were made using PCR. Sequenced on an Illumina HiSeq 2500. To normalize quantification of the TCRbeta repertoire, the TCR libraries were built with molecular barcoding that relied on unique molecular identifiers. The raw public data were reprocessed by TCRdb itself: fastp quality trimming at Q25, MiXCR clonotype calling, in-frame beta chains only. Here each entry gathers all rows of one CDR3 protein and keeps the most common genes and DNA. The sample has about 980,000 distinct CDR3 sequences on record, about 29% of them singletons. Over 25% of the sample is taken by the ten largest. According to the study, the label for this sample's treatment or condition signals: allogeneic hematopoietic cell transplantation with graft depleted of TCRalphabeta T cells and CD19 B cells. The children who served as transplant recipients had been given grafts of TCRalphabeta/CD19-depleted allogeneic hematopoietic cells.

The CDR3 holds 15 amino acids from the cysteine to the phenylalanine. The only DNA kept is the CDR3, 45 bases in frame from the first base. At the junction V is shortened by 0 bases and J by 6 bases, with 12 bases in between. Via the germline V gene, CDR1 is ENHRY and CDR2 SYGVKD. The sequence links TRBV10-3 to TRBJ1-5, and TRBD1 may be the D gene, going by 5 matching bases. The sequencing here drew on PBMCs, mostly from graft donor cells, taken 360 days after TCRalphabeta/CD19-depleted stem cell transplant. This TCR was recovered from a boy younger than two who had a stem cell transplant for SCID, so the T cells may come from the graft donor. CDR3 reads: CAISESTLQGQPQHF. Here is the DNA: TGTGCCATCAGTGAGTCGACTCTCCAGGGTCAGCCCCAGCATTTT.